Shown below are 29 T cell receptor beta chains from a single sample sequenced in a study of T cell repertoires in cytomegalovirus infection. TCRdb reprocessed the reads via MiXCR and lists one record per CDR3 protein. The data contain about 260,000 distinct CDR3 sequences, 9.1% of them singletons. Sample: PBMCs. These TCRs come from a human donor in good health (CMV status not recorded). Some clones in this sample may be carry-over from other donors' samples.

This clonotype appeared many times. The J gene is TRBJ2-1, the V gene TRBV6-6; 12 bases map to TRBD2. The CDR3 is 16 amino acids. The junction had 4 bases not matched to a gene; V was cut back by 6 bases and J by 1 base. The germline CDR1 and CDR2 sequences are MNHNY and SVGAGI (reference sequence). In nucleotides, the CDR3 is TGTGCCAGCAGCAGGACTAGCGGGGCTTCCTACAATGAGCAGTTCTTC. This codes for CASSRTSGASYNEQFF.

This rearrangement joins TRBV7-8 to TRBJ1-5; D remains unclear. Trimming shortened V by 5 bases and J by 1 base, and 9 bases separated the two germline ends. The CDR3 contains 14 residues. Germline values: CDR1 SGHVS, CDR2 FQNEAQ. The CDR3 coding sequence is TGTGCCAGCAGCCAGGACGTCAGCAATCAGCCCCAGCATTTT. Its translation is CASSQDVSNQPQHF.

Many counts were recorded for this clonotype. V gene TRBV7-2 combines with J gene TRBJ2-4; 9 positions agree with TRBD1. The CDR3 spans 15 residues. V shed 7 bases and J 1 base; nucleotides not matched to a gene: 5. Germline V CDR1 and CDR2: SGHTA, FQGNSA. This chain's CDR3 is CASTPDRGAKNIQYF. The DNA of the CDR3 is TGTGCCAGCACCCCGGACAGGGGTGCCAAAAACATTCAGTACTTC.

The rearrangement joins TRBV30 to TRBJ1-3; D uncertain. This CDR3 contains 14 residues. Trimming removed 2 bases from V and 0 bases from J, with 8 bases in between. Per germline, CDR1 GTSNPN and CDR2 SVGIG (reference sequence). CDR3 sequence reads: CAWSRKSSGNTIYF. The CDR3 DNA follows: TGTGCCTGGAGTCGGAAGAGCTCTGGAAACACCATATATTTT.

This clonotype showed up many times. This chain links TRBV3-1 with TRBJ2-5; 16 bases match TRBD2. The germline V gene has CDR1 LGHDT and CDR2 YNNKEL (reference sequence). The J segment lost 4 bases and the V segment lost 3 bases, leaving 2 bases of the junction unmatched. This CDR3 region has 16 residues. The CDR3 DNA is TGTGCCAGCAGCCAGGGACTAGCGGGGGGGCGAGAGACCCAGTACTTC. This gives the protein CASSQGLAGGRETQYF.

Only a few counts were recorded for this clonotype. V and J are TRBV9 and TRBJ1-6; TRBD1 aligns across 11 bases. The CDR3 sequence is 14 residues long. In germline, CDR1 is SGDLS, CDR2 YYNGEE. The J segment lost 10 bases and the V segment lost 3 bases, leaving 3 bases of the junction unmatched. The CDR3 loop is CASSADRGQSPLHF. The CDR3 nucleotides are TGTGCCAGCAGCGCGGACAGGGGGCAGTCACCCCTCCACTTT.

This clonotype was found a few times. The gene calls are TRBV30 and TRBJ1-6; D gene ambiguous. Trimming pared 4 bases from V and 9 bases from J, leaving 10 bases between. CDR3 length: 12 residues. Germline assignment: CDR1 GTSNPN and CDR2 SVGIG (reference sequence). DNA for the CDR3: TGTGCCTGGAAAATCGGTAGTTCACCCCTCCACTTT. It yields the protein CAWKIGSSPLHF.

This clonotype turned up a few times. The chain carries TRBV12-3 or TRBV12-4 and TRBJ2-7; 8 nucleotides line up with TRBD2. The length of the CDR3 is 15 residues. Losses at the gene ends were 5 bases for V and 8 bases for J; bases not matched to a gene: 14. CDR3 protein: CASSPRTSLVAKQYF. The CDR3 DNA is TGTGCCAGCAGTCCCCGGACTAGCTTGGTTGCGAAGCAGTACTTC.

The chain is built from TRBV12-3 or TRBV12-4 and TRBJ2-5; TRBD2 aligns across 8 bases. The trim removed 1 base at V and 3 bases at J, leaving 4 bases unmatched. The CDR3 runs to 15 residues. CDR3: CASSLGTSLKETQYF. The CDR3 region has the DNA TGTGCCAGCAGTTTAGGGACTAGCCTTAAAGAGACCCAGTACTTC.

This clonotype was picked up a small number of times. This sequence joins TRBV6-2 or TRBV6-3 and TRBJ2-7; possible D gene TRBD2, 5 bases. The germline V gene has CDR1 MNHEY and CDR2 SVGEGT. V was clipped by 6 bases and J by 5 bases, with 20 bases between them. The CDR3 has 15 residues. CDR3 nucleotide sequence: TGTGCCAGCAGCCGACACCTAGGAGGTGGCCACGAGCAGTACTTC. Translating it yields CASSRHLGGGHEQYF.

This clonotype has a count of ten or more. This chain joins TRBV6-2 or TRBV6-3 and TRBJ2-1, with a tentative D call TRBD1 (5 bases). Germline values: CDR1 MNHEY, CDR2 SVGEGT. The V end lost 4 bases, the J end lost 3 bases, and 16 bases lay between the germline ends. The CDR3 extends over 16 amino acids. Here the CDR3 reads CASSSGAAGLYNEQFF. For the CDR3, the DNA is TGTGCCAGCAGTTCTGGGGCGGCAGGCCTCTACAATGAGCAGTTCTTC.

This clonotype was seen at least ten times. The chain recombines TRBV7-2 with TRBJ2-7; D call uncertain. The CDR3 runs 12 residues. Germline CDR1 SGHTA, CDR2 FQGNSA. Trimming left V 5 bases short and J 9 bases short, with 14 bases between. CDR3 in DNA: TGTGCCAGCAGCCCACAAAGGTCTGGGCAGTACTTC. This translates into CASSPQRSGQYF.

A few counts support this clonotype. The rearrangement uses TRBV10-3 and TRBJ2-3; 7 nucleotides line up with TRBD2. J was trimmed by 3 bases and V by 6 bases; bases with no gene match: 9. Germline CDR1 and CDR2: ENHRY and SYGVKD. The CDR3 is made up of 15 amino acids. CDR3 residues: CAISGGSLRTDTQYF. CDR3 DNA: TGTGCCATCAGCGGGGGGAGTCTGAGGACAGATACGCAGTATTTT.

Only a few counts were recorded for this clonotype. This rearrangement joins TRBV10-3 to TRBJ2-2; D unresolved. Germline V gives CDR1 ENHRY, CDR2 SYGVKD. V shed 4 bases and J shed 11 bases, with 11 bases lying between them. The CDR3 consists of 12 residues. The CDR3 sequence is CAISGRNFELFF. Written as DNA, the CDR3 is TGTGCCATCAGTGGCAGGAACTTTGAGCTGTTTTTT.

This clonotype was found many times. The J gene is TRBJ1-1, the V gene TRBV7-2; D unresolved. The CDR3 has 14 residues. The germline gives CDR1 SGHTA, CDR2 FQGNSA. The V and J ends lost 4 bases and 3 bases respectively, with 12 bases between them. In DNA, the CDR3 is TGTGCCAGCAGCTCCCGACGGGGAGACACTGAAGCTTTCTTT. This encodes CASSSRRGDTEAFF.

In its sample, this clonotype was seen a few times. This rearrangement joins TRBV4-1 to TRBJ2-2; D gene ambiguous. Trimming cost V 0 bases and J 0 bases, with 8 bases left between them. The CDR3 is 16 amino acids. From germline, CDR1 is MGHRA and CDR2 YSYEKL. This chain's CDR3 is CASSQEPKPNTGELFF. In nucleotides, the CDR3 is TGCGCCAGCAGCCAAGAACCCAAGCCGAACACCGGGGAGCTGTTTTTT.

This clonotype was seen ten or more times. The CDR3 loop reads CASSFALSSGANVLTF. Written as DNA, the CDR3 is TGTGCCAGCAGCTTCGCATTAAGCTCTGGGGCCAACGTCCTGACTTTC. The chain has TRBV7-9 and TRBJ2-6; D is uncertain. This CDR3 spans 16 amino acids. V lost 3 bases to trimming and J lost 0 bases, with 9 bases between them. CDR1 is SEHNR and CDR2 is FQNEAQ in the germline V gene (reference sequence).

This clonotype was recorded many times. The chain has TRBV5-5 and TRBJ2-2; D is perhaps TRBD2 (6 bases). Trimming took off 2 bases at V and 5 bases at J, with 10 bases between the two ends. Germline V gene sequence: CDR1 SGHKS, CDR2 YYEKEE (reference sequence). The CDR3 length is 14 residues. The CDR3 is CASSFGTPTGELFF. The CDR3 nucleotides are TGTGCCAGCAGCTTCGGGACTCCGACCGGGGAGCTGTTTTTT.

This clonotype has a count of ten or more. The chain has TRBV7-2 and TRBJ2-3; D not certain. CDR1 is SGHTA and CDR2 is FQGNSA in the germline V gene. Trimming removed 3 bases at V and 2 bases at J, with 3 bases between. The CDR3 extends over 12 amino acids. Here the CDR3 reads CASSLDTDTQYF. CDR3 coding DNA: TGTGCCAGCAGCTTGGACACAGATACGCAGTATTTT.

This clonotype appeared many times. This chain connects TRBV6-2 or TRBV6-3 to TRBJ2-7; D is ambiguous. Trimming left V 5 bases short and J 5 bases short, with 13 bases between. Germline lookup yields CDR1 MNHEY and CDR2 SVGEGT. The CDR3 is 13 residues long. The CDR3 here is CASSNLRRDEQYF. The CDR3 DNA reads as TGTGCCAGCAGTAACCTCCGACGGGACGAGCAGTACTTC.

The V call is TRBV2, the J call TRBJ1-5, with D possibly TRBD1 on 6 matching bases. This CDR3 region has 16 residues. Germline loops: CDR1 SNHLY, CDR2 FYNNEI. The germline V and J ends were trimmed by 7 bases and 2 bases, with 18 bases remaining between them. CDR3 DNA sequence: TGTGCCAGCAATGTACAGGGAGGTAGGGGCAATCAGCCCCAGCATTTT. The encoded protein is CASNVQGGRGNQPQHF. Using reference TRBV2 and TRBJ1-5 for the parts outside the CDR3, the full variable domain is EPEVTQTPSHQVTQMGQEVILRCVPISNHLYFYWYRQILGQKVEFLVSFYNNEISEKSEIFDDQFSVERPDGSNFTLKIRSTKLEDSAMYFCASNVQGGRGNQPQHFGDGTRLSIL.

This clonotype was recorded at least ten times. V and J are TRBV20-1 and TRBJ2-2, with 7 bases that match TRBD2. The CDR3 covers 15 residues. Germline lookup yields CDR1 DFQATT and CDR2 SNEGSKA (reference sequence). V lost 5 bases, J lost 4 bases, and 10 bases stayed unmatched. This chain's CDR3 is CSAPRGEGRTGELFF. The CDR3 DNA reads TGCAGTGCTCCTCGGGGGGAGGGCCGCACCGGGGAGCTGTTTTTT.

The DNA of the CDR3 is TGTGCCAGCAGTTACCCGGAGGGTCCGGGGACCTACGAGCAGTACTTC. The encoded protein is CASSYPEGPGTYEQYF. The chain joins TRBV6-2 or TRBV6-3 to TRBJ2-7; a possible D gene is TRBD2 (6 bases). The V and J ends lost 2 bases and 2 bases respectively, with 16 bases between them. The germline CDR1 and CDR2 sequences are MNHEY and SVGEGT. The CDR3 runs 16 residues.

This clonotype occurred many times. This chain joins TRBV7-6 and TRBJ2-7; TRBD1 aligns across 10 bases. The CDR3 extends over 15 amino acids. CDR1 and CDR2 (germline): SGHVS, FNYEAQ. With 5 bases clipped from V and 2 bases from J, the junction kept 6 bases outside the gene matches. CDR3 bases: TGTGCCAGCAGCCGCGAGGGGACAGGGGCCTACGAGCAGTACTTC. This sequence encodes CASSREGTGAYEQYF. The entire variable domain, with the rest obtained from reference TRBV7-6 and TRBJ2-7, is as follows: GAGVSQSPRYKVTKRGQDVALRCDPISGHVSLYWYRQALGQGPEFLTYFNYEAQQDKSGLPNDRFSAERPEGSISTLTIQRTEQRDSAMYRCASSREGTGAYEQYFGPGTRLTVT.

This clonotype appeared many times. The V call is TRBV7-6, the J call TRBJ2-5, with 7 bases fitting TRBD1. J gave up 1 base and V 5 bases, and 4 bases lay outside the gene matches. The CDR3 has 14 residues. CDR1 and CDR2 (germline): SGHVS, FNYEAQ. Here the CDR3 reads CASSQRQGQETQYF. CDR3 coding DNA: TGTGCCAGCAGCCAAAGACAGGGCCAAGAGACCCAGTACTTC.

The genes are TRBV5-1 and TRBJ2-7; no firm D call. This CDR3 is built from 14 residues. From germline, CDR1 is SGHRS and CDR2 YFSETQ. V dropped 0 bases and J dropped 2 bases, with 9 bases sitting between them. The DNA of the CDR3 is TGCGCCAGCAGCTTGGATGTAGGGACCTACGAGCAGTACTTC. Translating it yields CASSLDVGTYEQYF.

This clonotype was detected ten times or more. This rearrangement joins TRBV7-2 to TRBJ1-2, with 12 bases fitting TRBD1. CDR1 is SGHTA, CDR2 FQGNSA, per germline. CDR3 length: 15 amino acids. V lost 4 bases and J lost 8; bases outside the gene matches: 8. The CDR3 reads CASSSPGQGARGYTF. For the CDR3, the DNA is TGTGCCAGCAGCTCTCCGGGACAGGGGGCCCGGGGCTACACCTTC.

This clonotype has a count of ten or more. The CDR3, as DNA: TGTGCCAGCAGTTACTCCGGCGGTACAAACACAGATACGCAGTATTTT. It translates to CASSYSGGTNTDTQYF. The J gene is TRBJ2-3, the V gene TRBV6-6; D unclear. Between the trimmed V and J ends, which lost 0 bases and 2 bases, there was a span of 12 bases. The germline gives CDR1 MNHNY, CDR2 SVGAGI (reference sequence). The CDR3 totals 16 residues.

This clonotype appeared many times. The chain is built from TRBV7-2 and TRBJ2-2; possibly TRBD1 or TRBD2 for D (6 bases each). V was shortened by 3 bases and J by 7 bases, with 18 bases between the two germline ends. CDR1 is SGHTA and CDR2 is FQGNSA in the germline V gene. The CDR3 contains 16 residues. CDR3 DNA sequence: TGTGCCAGCAGCTTTGCGACTGGGGGGCTGGGCGGGGAGCTGTTTTTT. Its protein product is CASSFATGGLGGELFF. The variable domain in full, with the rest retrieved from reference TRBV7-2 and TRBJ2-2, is GAGVSQSPSNKVTEKGKDVELRCDPISGHTALYWYRQSLGQGLEFLIYFQGNSAPDKSGLPSDRFSAERTGGSVSTLTIQRTQQEDSAVYLCASSFATGGLGGELFFGEGSRLTVL.